This TCR beta chain was obtained from a study of response to subunit inactivated influenza vaccine. MiXCR, run by TCRdb on the RT-PCR reads, gives a single entry per CDR3 protein. The table lists about 540,000 distinct CDR3 sequences, less than 25% of them singletons. With V trimmed by 6 bases and J by 4 bases, 20 bases remained unmatched. Germline CDR1 reads DFQATT; CDR2 reads SNEGSKA (reference sequence). CDR3 length equals 18 residues. Comments on this clonotype: The antigen is not known.

Study findings and constraints: Authors suggested few new T cells are recruited by each seasonal influenza vaccination.

The data also belong to a second study, concerning T cells expressing NK-cell markers. From that second work: With UMIs, 5'RACE template switching was used to make TCR beta cDNA. The study drew TCR beta repertoires from sorted CD3+CD56+NKG2C+, CD3+CD56+NKG2C- and CD3+CD56-NKG2C+ T cells. NKG2C+ dominant clonotypes from more than 5 donors made up about 1.0-7.5% of CD8+ T cells. A few donors likewise had their CD3+CD56-NKG2C+ fraction led by these clonotypes.

This TCR was sampled from a man aged 50 or older who received an inactivated influenza vaccine. The starting material was CD4+ T cells sorted from PBMCs, obtained roughly 13 days after vaccination. This chain links TRBV20-1 with TRBJ2-1; 8 bases fit TRBD2. The CDR3 region is CSAPDPGTSATVYNEQFF. CDR3 DNA: TGCAGTGCCCCAGATCCCGGGACTAGTGCCACTGTTTACAATGAGCAGTTCTTC.